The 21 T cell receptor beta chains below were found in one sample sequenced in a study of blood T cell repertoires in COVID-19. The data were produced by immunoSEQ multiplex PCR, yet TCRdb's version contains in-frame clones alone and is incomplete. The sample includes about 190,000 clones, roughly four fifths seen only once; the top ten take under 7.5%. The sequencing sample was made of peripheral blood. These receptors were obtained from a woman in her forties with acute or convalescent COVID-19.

The CDR3 nucleotides are TGCGCCAGCAGCCTTCGGACAGGGCTAACCGGGGAGCTGTTTTTT. Translation gives CASSLRTGLTGELFF. This chain uses TRBV4-1 with TRBJ2-2, with 8 positions matching TRBD1. V trimming: 4 bases; J trimming: 5 bases; junction bases outside the gene matches: 6. This CDR3 comprises 15 residues. The germline V gene encodes CDR1 MGHRA and CDR2 YSYEKL.

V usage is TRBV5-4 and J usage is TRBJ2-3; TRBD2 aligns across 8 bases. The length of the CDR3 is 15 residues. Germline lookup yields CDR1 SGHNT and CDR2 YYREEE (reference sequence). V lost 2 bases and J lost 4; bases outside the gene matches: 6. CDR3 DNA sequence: TGTGCCAGCAGCTTAACGGGAGGGCCGTCAGATACGCAGTATTTT. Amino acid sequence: CASSLTGGPSDTQYF.

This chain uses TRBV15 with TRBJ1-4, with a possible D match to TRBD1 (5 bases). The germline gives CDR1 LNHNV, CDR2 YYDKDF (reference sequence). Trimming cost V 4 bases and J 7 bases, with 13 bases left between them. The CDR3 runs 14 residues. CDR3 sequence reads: CATSTGAGGEKLFF. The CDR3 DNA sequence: TGTGCCACCAGCACCGGTGCGGGGGGTGAAAAACTGTTTTTT.

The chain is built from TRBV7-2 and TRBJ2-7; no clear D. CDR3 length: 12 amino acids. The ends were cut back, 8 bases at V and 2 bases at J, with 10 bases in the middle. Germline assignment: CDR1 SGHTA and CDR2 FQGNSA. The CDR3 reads CASGVRPYEQYF. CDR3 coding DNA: TGTGCCAGCGGTGTCAGGCCCTACGAGCAGTACTTC.

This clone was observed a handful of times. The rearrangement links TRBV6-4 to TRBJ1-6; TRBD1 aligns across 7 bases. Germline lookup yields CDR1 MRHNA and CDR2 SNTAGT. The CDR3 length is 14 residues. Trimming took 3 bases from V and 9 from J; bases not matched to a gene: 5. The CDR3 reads CASSEEGGGSPLHF. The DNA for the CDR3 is TGTGCCAGCAGTGAAGAAGGGGGCGGTTCACCCCTCCACTTT.

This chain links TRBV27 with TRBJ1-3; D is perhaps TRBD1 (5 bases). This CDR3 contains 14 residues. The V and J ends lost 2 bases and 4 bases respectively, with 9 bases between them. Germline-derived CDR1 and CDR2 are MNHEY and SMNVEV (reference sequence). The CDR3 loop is CASSLQGRGNTIYF. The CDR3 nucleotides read TGTGCCAGCAGTTTACAGGGAAGAGGAAACACCATATATTTT.

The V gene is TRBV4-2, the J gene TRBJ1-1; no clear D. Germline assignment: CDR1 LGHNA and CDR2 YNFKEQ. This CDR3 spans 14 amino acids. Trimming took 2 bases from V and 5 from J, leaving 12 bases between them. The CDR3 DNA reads TGTGCCAGCAGCCAAACCAGGTCGGCAACTGAAGCTTTCTTT. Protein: CASSQTRSATEAFF.

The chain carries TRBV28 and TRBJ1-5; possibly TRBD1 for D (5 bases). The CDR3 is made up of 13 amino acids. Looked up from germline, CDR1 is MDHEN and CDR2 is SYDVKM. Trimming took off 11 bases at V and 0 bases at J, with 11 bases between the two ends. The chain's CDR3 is CAADSYSNQPQHF. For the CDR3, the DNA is TGTGCCGCAGACAGTTATAGCAATCAGCCCCAGCATTTT.

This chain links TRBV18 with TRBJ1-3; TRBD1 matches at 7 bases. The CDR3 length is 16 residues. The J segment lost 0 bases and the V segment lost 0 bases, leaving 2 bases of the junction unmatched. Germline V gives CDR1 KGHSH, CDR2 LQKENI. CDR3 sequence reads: CASSPPTGYSGNTIYF. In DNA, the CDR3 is TGTGCCAGCTCACCACCGACAGGGTACTCTGGAAACACCATATATTTT. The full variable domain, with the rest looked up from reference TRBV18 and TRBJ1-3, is NAGVMQNPRHLVRRRGQEARLRCSPMKGHSHVYWYRQLPEEGLKFMVYLQKENIIDESGMPKERFSAEFPKEGPSILRIQQVVRGDSAAYFCASSPPTGYSGNTIYFGEGSWLTVV.

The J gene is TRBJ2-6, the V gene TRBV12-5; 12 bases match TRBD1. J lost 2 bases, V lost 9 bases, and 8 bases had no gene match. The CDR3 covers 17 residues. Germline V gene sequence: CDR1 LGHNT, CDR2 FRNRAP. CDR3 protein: CARENGTGGAGANVLTF. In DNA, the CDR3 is TGTGCTAGGGAAAACGGGACAGGGGGCGCTGGGGCCAACGTCCTGACTTTC.

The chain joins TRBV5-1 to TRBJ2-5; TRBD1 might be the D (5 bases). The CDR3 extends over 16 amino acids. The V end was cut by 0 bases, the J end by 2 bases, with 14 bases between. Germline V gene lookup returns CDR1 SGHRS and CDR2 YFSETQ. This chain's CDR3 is CASSLGGQAGQETQYF. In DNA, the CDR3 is TGCGCCAGCAGCTTGGGGGGCCAGGCCGGACAAGAGACCCAGTACTTC.

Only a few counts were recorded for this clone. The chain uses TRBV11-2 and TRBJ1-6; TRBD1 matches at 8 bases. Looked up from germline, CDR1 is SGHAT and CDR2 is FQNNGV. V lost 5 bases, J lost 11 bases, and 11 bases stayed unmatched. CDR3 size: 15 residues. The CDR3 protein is CASSPDRAGGTPLHF. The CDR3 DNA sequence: TGTGCCAGCAGCCCGGACAGGGCGGGAGGGACACCCCTCCACTTT.

Here the CDR3 reads CASSLTGFLYGYTF. Written as DNA, the CDR3 is TGTGCCAGCAGCTTAACAGGATTCTTATATGGCTACACCTTC. The gene calls are TRBV5-8 and TRBJ1-2; D possibly corresponds to TRBD1 (5 bases). Germline CDR1 reads SGHTS; CDR2 reads YDEGEE. The CDR3 length is 14 residues. With 2 bases removed from V and 5 bases from J, the gap between germline ends came to 13 bases.

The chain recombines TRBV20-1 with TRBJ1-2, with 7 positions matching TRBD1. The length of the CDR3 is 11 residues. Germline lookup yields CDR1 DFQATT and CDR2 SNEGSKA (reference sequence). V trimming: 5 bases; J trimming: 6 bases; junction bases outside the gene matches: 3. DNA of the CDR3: TGCAGTGCTCACAGGGGTCATGGCTACACCTTC. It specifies CSAHRGHGYTF.

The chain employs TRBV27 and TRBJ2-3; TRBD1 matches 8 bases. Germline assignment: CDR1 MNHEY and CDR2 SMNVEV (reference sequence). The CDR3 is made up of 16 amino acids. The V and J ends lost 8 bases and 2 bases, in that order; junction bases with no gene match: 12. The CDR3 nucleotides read TGTGCCAGCGCTCAAGGACAGGGATCCTTCACAGATACGCAGTATTTT. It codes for CASAQGQGSFTDTQYF.

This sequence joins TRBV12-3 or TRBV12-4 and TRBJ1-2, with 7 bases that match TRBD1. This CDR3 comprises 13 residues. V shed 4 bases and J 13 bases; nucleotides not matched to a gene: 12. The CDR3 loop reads CASSSHGDRVGTF. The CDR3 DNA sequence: TGTGCCAGCAGTTCCCACGGTGACAGGGTCGGCACCTTC.

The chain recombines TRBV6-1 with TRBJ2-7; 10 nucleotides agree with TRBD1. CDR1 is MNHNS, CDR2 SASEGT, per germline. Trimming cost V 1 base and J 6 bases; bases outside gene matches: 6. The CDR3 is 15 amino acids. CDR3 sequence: CASSEVGTGAREQYF. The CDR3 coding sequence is TGTGCCAGCAGTGAAGTTGGGACAGGGGCACGCGAGCAGTACTTC.

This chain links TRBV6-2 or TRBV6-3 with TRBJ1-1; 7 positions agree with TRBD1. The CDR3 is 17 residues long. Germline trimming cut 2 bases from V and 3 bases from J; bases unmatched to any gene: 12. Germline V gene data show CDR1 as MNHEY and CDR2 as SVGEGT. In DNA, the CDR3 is TGTGCCAGCAGTTACGAAAACAGGGGCCCTATTGACACTGAAGCTTTCTTT. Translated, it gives CASSYENRGPIDTEAFF.

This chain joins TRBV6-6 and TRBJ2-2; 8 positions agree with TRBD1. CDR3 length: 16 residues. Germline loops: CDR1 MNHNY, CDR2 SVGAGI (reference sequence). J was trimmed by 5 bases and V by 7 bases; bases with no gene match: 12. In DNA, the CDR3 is TGTGCCAGCATTCGGGACAGGTTTCCGTCAACCGGGGAGCTGTTTTTT. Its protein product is CASIRDRFPSTGELFF.

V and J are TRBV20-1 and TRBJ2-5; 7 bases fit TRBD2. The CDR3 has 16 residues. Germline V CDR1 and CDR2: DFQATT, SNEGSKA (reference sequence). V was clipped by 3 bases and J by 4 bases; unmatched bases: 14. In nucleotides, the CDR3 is TGCAGTGCTAGTAGGCTAGCGGATAGGATTGGAGAGACCCAGTACTTC. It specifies CSASRLADRIGETQYF.

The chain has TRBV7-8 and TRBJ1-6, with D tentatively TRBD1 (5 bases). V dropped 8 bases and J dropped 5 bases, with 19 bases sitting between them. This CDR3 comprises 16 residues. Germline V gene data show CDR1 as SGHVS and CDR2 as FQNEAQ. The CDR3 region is CASSPPLGADNSPLHF. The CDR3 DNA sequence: TGTGCCAGCTCCCCTCCTCTAGGGGCGGATAATTCACCCCTCCACTTT.